The present entry profiles one T cell receptor beta chain with its context. Trimming took off 0 bases at V and 8 bases at J, with 16 bases between the two ends. Germline V lookup: CDR1 SGDLS, CDR2 YYNGEE. The CDR3 consists of 15 residues. This specimen belongs to a study of OX40 agonist ivuxolimab in advanced cancers. Assay used: immunoSEQ multiplex PCR; TCRdb lists only in-frame clones, some missing. The data contain about 71,000 clones, about 73% of them singletons. This sequence was found in an adult with an advanced solid tumor such as melanoma, head and neck, liver or kidney cancer. The V and J genes are TRBV9 and TRBJ2-3; a possible D gene is TRBD2 (5 bases). Here the sequenced sample was CD4+ or CD8+ T cells sorted from blood, taken in a trial of the OX40 agonist ivuxolimab. The DNA of the CDR3 is TGTGCCAGCAGCGTAGTAGACCTTGCCGGGGTTACGCAGTATTTT. It codes for CASSVVDLAGVTQYF.